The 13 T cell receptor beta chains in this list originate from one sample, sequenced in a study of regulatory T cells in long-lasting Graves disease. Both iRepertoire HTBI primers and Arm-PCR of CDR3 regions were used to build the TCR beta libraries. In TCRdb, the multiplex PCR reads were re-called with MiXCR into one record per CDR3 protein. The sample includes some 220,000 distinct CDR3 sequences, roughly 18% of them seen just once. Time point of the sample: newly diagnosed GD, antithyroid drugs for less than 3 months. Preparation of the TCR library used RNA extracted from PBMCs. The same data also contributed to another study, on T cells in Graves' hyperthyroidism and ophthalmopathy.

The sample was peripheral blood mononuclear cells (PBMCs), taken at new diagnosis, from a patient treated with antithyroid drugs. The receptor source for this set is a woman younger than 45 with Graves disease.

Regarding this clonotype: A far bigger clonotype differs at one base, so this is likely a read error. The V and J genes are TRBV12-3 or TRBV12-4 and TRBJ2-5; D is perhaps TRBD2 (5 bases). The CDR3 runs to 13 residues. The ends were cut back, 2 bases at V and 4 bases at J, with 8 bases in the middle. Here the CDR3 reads CASSLRGGETQYF. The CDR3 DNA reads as TGTGCCAGCAGTTTACGGGGTGGAGAGACCCAGTACTTC.

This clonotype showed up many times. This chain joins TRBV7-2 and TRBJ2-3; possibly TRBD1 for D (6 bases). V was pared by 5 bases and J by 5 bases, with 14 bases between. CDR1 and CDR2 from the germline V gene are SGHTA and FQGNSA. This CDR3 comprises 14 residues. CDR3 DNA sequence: TGTGCCAGCAGCACGACAGGATGGGGAGATACGCAGTATTTT. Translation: CASSTTGWGDTQYF. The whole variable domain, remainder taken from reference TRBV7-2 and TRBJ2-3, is GAGVSQSPSNKVTEKGKDVELRCDPISGHTALYWYRQSLGQGLEFLIYFQGNSAPDKSGLPSDRFSAERTGGSVSTLTIQRTQQEDSAVYLCASSTTGWGDTQYFGPGTRLTVL.

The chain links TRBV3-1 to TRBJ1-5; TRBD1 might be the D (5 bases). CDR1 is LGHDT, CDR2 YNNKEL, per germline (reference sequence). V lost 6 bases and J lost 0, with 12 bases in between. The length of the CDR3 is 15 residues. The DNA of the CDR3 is TGTGCCAGCAGTCCAGGACATTATAGCAATCAGCCCCAGCATTTT. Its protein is CASSPGHYSNQPQHF.

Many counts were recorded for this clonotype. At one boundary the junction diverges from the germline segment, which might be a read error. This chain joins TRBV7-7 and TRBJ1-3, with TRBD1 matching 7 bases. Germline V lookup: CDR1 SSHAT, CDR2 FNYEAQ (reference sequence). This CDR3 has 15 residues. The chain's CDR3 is CASSPSTGSGNTIYF. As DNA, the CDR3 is TGTGCTAGCAGCCCCTCGACAGGGTCTGGAAACACCATATATTTT.

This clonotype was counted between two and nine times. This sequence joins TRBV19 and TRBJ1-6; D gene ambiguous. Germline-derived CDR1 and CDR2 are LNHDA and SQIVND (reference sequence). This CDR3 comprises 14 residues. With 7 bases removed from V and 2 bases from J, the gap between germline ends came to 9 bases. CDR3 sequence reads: CASNPSTYNSPLHF. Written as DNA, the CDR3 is TGTGCCAGTAACCCTAGCACCTATAATTCACCCCTCCACTTT.

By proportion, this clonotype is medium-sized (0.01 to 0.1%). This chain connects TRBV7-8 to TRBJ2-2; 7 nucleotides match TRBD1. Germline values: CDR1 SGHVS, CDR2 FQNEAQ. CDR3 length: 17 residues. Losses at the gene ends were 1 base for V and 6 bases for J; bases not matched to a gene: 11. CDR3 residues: CASSLDRGPILAGELFF. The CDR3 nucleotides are TGTGCCAGCAGCTTAGACAGGGGCCCCATCCTGGCCGGGGAGCTGTTTTTT. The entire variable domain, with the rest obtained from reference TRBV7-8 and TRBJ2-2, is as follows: GAGVSQSPRYKVAKRGQDVALRCDPISGHVSLFWYQQALGQGPEFLTYFQNEAQLDKSGLPSDRFFAERPEGSVSTLKIQRTQQEDSAVYLCASSLDRGPILAGELFFGEGSRLTVL.

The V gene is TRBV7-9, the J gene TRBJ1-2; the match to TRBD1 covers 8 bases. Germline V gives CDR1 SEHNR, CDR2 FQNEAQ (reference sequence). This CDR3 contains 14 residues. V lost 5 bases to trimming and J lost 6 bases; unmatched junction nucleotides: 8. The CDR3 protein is CASSPRTGRNGYTF. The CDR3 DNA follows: TGTGCCAGCAGCCCCCGGACAGGGCGGAATGGCTACACCTTC.

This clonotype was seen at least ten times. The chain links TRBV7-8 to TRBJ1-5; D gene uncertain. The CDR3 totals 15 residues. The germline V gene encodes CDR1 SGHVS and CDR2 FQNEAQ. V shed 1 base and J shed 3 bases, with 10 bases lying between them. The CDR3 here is CASSLEGGNNQPQHF. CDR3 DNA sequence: TGTGCCAGCAGCTTAGAGGGAGGGAACAATCAGCCCCAGCATTTT.

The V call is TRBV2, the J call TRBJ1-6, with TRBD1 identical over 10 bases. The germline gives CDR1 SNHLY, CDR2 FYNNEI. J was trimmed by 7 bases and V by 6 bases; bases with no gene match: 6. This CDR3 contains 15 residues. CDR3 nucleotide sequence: TGTGCCAGCAGAGCGACAGGGGGCGCAAATTCACCCCTCCACTTT. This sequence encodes CASRATGGANSPLHF.

The CDR3 DNA reads as TGTGCCAGCAGCACGGGCCGGTCCTACGAGCAGTACTTC. Amino acid sequence: CASSTGRSYEQYF. V and J are TRBV7-8 and TRBJ2-7; D not certain. The CDR3 runs to 13 residues. Trimming stripped 5 bases from V and 1 base from J, with 9 bases between. Looked up from germline, CDR1 is SGHVS and CDR2 is FQNEAQ. Full variable domain (outside the CDR3, taken from reference TRBV7-8 and TRBJ2-7): GAGVSQSPRYKVAKRGQDVALRCDPISGHVSLFWYQQALGQGPEFLTYFQNEAQLDKSGLPSDRFFAERPEGSVSTLKIQRTQQEDSAVYLCASSTGRSYEQYFGPGTRLTVT.

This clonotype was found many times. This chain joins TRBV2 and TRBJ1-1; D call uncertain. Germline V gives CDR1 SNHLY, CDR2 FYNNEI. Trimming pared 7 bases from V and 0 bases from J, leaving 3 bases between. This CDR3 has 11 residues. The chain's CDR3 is CASILNTEAFF. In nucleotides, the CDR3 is TGTGCCAGCATATTGAACACTGAAGCTTTCTTT.

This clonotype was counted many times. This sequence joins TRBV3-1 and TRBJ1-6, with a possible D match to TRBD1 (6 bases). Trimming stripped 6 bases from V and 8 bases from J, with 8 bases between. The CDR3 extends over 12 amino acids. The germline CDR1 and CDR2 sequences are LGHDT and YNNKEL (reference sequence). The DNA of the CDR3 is TGTGCCAGCAGACAGGGTGATTCACCCCTCCACTTT. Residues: CASRQGDSPLHF.

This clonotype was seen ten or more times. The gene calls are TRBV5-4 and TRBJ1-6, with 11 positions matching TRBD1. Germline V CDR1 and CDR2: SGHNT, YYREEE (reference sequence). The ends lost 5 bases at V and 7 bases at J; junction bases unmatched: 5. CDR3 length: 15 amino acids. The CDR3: CASRYRDRGNSPLHF. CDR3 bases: TGTGCCAGCAGATACCGGGACAGGGGGAATTCACCCCTCCACTTT.